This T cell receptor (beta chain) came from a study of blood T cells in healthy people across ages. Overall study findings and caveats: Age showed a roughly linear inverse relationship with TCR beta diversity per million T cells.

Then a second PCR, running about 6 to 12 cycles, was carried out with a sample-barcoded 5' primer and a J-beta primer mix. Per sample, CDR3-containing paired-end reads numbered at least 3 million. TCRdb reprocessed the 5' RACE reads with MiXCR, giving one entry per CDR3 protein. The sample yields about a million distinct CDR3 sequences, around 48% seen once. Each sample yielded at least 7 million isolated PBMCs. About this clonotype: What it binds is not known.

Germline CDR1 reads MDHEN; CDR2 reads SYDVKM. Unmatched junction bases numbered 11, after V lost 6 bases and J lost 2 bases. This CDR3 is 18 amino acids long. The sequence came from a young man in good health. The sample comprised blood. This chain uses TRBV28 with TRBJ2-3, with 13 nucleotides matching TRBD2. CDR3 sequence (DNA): TGTGCCAGCAGACCGGCGATACTAGCGGGGGGGTTCACAGATACGCAGTATTTT. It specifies CASRPAILAGGFTDTQYF.